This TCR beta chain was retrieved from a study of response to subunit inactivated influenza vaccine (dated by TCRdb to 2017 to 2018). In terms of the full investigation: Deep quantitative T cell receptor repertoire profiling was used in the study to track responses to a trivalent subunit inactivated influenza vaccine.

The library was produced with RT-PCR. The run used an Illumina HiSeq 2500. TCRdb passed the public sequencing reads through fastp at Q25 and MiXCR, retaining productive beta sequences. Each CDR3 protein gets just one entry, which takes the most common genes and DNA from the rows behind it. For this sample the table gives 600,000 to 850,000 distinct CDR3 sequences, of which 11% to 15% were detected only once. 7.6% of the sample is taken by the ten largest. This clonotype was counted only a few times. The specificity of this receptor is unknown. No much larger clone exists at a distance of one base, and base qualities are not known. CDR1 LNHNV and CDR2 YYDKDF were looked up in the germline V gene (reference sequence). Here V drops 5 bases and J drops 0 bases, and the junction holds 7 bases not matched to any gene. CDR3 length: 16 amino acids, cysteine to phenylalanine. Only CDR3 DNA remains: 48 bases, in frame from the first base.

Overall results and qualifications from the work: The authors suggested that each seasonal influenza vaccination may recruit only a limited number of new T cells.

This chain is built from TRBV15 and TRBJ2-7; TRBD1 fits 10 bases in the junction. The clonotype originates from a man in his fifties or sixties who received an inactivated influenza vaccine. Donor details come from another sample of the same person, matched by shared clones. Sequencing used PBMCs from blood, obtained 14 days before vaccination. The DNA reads TGTGCCACCAGCTCTTGGACAGGGGGTCACTCCTACGAGCAGTACTTC. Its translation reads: CATSSWTGGHSYEQYF.